Listed below are T cell receptor beta chains from one sample, sequenced in a study of blood T cell repertoires in COVID-19. The assay was immunoSEQ multiplex PCR, and TCRdb's table has in-frame clones only and misses some. The sample holds under 200,000 clones, around nine tenths seen once. The sequenced sample was peripheral blood. The receptors originated from a middle-aged man with acute or convalescent COVID-19. Both conserved end residues are part of each CDR3. Fields, in order: V gene, clone size, D gene, J gene, CDR3 DNA, CDR3 protein. The D gene is left open where the match is weak. Some rows mark clone size as missing; the rest say once, few, many or name a class of expanded clone.

TRBV6-5	once	TRBD2	TRBJ2-1	TGTGCCAGCAAACTAGCGCGAGCCTACAATGAGCAGTTCTTC	CASKLARAYNEQFF
TRBV2	.	.	TRBJ1-5	TGTGCCAGCAGTGACCTCTATAGCAATCAGCCCCAGCATTTT	CASSDLYSNQPQHF
TRBV5-8	.	TRBD1	TRBJ1-5	TGTGCCAGCAGCCCCCTGGGACAGGGAGTTCAGCCCCAGCATTTT	CASSPLGQGVQPQHF
TRBV7-2	.	.	TRBJ1-3	TGTGCCAGCAGCTCTGACAGCTCTGGAAACACCATATATTTT	CASSSDSSGNTIYF
TRBV28	once	TRBD1	TRBJ1-4	TGTGCCAGCAGTCCTCCCGGACAGGGACCCCCTAGTCTTGAAAAACTGTTTTTT	CASSPPGQGPPSLEKLFF
TRBV5-1	.	.	TRBJ2-7	TGCGCCAGCAGCTTAGGACACCTCTACGAGCAGTACTTC	CASSLGHLYEQYF
TRBV12-3/TRBV12-4	once	.	TRBJ1-1	TGTGCCAGCAGAGCCGTTCGAGCGACTGAAGCTTTCTTT	CASRAVRATEAFF
TRBV4-1	.	TRBD1	TRBJ2-7	TGCGCCAGCAGCCAGGGGACTCGGACAGGGTTCAACGAGCAGTACTTC	CASSQGTRTGFNEQYF
TRBV7-9	.	TRBD1	TRBJ2-5	TGTGCCAGCAGCTCAGGGACAGGGTTGCGAGAGACCCAGTACTTC	CASSSGTGLRETQYF
TRBV5-1	.	.	TRBJ2-5	TGCGCCAGCAGCTTACGCGGGGATGGGGGGGAGACCCAGTACTTC	CASSLRGDGGETQYF
TRBV28	.	.	TRBJ1-2	TGTGCCAGCAGTTTCGAACCTCTGCGGGCTGCTTCTGGCTACACCTTC	CASSFEPLRAASGYTF
TRBV7-2	few	TRBD1	TRBJ1-6	TGTGCCAGCAGCTCCCTGACAGGGAGTAATTCACCCCTCCACTTT	CASSSLTGSNSPLHF
TRBV19	.	TRBD2	TRBJ2-1	TGTGCCAGTAAGTCGCTATCTAGCGGGAGTGGGCATGAGCAGTTCTTC	CASKSLSSGSGHEQFF
TRBV29-1	.	.	TRBJ2-5	TGCAGCGTCCTGTCATGGCTAGAGTCTGAGACCCAGTACTTC	CSVLSWLESETQYF
TRBV5-1	.	TRBD2	TRBJ2-1	TGCGCCAGCAGCTTGTCTCTAGCGGAGCGCTCCTACAATGAGCAGTTCTTC	CASSLSLAERSYNEQFF
TRBV5-6	.	.	TRBJ1-1	TGTGCCAGCAGCCCTGGACAGAGGAACACTGAAGCTTTCTTT	CASSPGQRNTEAFF
TRBV19	.	TRBD1	TRBJ1-1	TGTGCCAGTAGTGGGGACAGACCTATGAACACTGAAGCTTTCTTT	CASSGDRPMNTEAFF
TRBV30	few	TRBD2	TRBJ2-5	TGTGCCTGGGGGGGGACTAGCGGGTTTCGGCAGTACTTC	CAWGGTSGFRQYF
TRBV6-4	.	TRBD2	TRBJ2-1	TGTGCCAGCAGTCCCCTAGCGGGGGAAAACAATGAGCAGTTCTTC	CASSPLAGENNEQFF
TRBV19	.	TRBD1	TRBJ2-3	TGTGCCAGTAGTTTTGACAGGGGAAGGGATACGCAGTATTTT	CASSFDRGRDTQYF
TRBV11-1	.	TRBD1	TRBJ1-2	TGTGCCAGCACCGAAAACAGGGGGAACTATGGCTACACCTTC	CASTENRGNYGYTF
TRBV4-1	.	TRBD1	TRBJ1-1	TGCGCCAGCAGCCAAGGCGAGACAGGGGGGAACACTGAAGCTTTCTTT	CASSQGETGGNTEAFF
TRBV9	.	.	TRBJ2-3	TGTGCCAGCAGCCCACAGGGTGAAAACACAGATACGCAGTATTTT	CASSPQGENTDTQYF
TRBV7-9	.	TRBD1	TRBJ2-7	TGTGCCAGCAGTTATGGACAGGGAGGCTCCTACGAGCAGTACTTC	CASSYGQGGSYEQYF
TRBV9	once	.	TRBJ2-5	TGTGCCAGCAGCGTAGGGCCACTGGGGCACCCAGGGACCCAGTACTTC	CASSVGPLGHPGTQYF
TRBV5-1	once	TRBD1	TRBJ1-5	TGCGCCAGCAGCTGGCGACAGGGATGGACGGGCAATCAGCCCCAGCATTTT	CASSWRQGWTGNQPQHF
TRBV7-6	.	.	TRBJ1-6	TGTGCCAGCAGCTCCGGTGGCGGAGTAGGTTCACCCCTCCACTTT	CASSSGGGVGSPLHF
TRBV7-6	.	.	TRBJ2-3	TGTGCCAGCAGCTTAGGAGGAGGGCTCAGGGTTGATTCAGATACGCAGTATTTT	CASSLGGGLRVDSDTQYF
TRBV28	.	.	TRBJ1-5	TGTGCCAGCCAGCTGGTGGGCGCGTCCAGGCAGCCCCAGCATTTT	CASQLVGASRQPQHF
TRBV7-3	.	TRBD1	TRBJ1-6	TGTGCCAGCAGCACAGACAGGGTTAATTCACCCCTCCACTTT	CASSTDRVNSPLHF
TRBV28	.	.	TRBJ1-2	TGTGCCAGCAGTCCCGGCGGAATCGGTACCGGTGGCTACACCTTC	CASSPGGIGTGGYTF
TRBV6-5	.	.	TRBJ2-1	TGTGCCAGCAGAGCTGGCGGTCCATACAATGAGCAGTTCTTC	CASRAGGPYNEQFF
TRBV9	.	.	TRBJ1-1	TGTGCCAGCAGCGAAGGAGGGGTGATGAACACTGAAGCTTTCTTT	CASSEGGVMNTEAFF
TRBV11-2	.	TRBD1	TRBJ1-6	TGTGCCAGCAGCTTAGTGGCAGGGGGCTATTCACCCCTCCACTTT	CASSLVAGGYSPLHF
TRBV2	.	.	TRBJ1-1	TGTGCCAGCAGTGTTTGGCATCAGGCTGAAGCTTTCTTT	CASSVWHQAEAFF
TRBV2	.	.	TRBJ1-5	TGTGCCAGCAGTGCAAACAGCGGCTATCAGCCCCAGCATTTT	CASSANSGYQPQHF
TRBV27	.	TRBD1	TRBJ1-5	TGTGCCAGCAGTTTCAGGGGGCAAGGCAATCAGCCCCAGCATTTT	CASSFRGQGNQPQHF
TRBV6-5	.	.	TRBJ1-1	TGTGCCAGCAGACGACAAGTGAACACTGAAGCTTTCTTT	CASRRQVNTEAFF
TRBV6-1	.	.	TRBJ1-2	TGTGCCAGCAGTAAGGCCGGGAACTATGGCTACACCTTC	CASSKAGNYGYTF
TRBV11-1	.	.	TRBJ2-3	TGTGCCAGCAGAGCTACAGGCACAGATACGCAGTATTTT	CASRATGTDTQYF